This passage covers 5 T cell receptor beta chains from one sample sequenced in a study of T cells after yellow fever vaccination. TCRdb redid the calling of the 5' RACE reads with MiXCR, one entry per CDR3 protein. The data show about 220,000 distinct CDR3 sequences, roughly 3.3% seen once. The source was CD4+ T cells sorted from PBMCs, collected 10 days after the yellow fever booster vaccination. The origin of the receptors is a man younger than 30 who received the YFV17D yellow fever vaccine.

The chain has TRBV6-2 or TRBV6-3 and TRBJ2-7, with 11 bases fitting TRBD2. V was pared by 0 bases and J by 4 bases, with 8 bases of the junction left unmatched. CDR3 length: 17 residues. Germline lookup yields CDR1 MNHEY and CDR2 SVGEGT. CDR3 sequence reads: CASSYSVTSGARYEQYF. The CDR3, as DNA: TGTGCCAGCAGTTACTCGGTGACTAGCGGGGCTCGTTACGAGCAGTACTTC.

This clonotype appeared a few times. The gene calls are TRBV5-1 and TRBJ1-1; D possibly corresponds to TRBD1 (6 bases). Germline V gene sequence: CDR1 SGHRS, CDR2 YFSETQ. The CDR3 loop spans 16 amino acids. Trimming stripped 0 bases from V and 6 bases from J, with 18 bases between. The CDR3 spells CASSLDGQPRVPEAFF. DNA for the CDR3: TGCGCCAGCAGCTTGGATGGACAGCCAAGGGTCCCTGAAGCTTTCTTT.

This chain uses TRBV28 with TRBJ1-5; TRBD1 might be the D (5 bases). Trimming removed 7 bases at V and 4 bases at J, with 20 bases between. Germline V CDR1 and CDR2: MDHEN, SYDVKM. This CDR3 is 16 amino acids long. The CDR3 loop is CASIQARGRWNQPQHF. CDR3 coding DNA: TGTGCCAGCATTCAGGCGAGGGGACGTTGGAATCAGCCCCAGCATTTT.

This clonotype has at least ten counts. The chain uses TRBV7-9 and TRBJ2-5, with a possible D match to TRBD2 (7 bases). V lost 8 bases and J 5 bases, leaving 15 bases between the germline ends. The CDR3 extends over 13 amino acids. Per germline, CDR1 SEHNR and CDR2 FQNEAQ (reference sequence). As DNA, the CDR3 is TGTGCCAGCGCCGCGGGGGCCAGGGAGACCCAGTACTTC. Its translation is CASAAGARETQYF.

This clonotype was seen many times. V usage is TRBV27 and J usage is TRBJ2-5; 8 bases fit TRBD2. The CDR3 extends over 17 amino acids. Germline V gives CDR1 MNHEY, CDR2 SMNVEV (reference sequence). Germline trimming cut 2 bases from V and 9 bases from J; bases unmatched to any gene: 17. The CDR3 loop reads CASSLPAASGGIRAQYF. CDR3 nucleotide sequence: TGTGCCAGCAGTTTACCCGCCGCCAGCGGGGGCATCCGGGCCCAGTACTTC.